The T cell receptor (beta chain) described here comes from a study of response to subunit inactivated influenza vaccine (dated by TCRdb to the late 2010s). In terms of the full investigation: Deep quantitative profiling of the T cell receptor repertoire was used in the study to follow responses to a trivalent subunit inactivated influenza vaccine.

From its cysteine to its phenylalanine, the CDR3 spans 13 amino acids. The CDR3 DNA has 39 bases and is translated from base 1. A distance of 14 bases separates the germline ends of V and J, which lose 6 bases and 5 bases respectively. The germline V gene yields MNHEY for CDR1 and SVGEGT for CDR2. A few counts support this clonotype. It has no known antigen specificity. Base qualities are not at hand, and no much larger clone is one base apart. The study at large found these results: According to the authors, only a limited number of new T cells may be recruited by each seasonal influenza vaccination.

Libraries came from RT-PCR. Data came from an Illumina HiSeq 2500. Clones were called with MiXCR by TCRdb after fastp trimmed the public reads at Q25, and only in-frame beta chains were retained. Rows with one shared CDR3 protein collapse into an entry with the most common genes and DNA. The sample includes about 540,000 distinct CDR3 sequences, with around 25% observed a single time. The biggest ten clones account for 2.5% to 3% of the sample. Separately, the same data were catalogued under a study of T cells expressing NK-cell markers. The second study's paper adds: The TCR beta cDNA libraries were made using 5'RACE template switching, a step that added both a universal primer site and unique molecular identifiers. TCR beta-chain repertoires were profiled in sorted CD3+CD56+NKG2C+, CD3+CD56+NKG2C- and CD3+CD56-NKG2C+ T-cell subsets from several donors. Among the eight sequenced donors, only one was HCMV-seronegative, while the other seven were HCMV-seropositive. To restrict sorting to alphabetaTCR-expressing T cells, an anti-gammadeltaTCR antibody was added in several experiments. In six donors, the dominant CD3+CD56+NKG2C+ clonotypes ranked among the top 10 CD8+ clonotypes, making up roughly 1.0-7.0% of CD8+ T cells. Those dominant clonotypes were again the most abundant among CD3+CD56-NKG2C+ cells in several donors, at roughly 25-65%. It remained unclear whether the expanded NKG2C-expressing T cell clones were specific for HCMV antigens. The study sequenced eight donors, all healthy volunteers chosen at random: three men and five women. To determine HCMV serostatus, a commercial ELISA kit was used to detect HCMV-specific IgG in serum. Ficoll density gradient centrifugation was used to isolate peripheral blood mononuclear cells from blood. CD4+ and CD8+ T cells were isolated from PBMC by magnetic immunoseparation with Miltenyi isolation kits. Synthesis of cDNA was primed from the TCR beta constant segment and was followed by two consecutive PCR amplification steps. Sequencing of the libraries produced 2 x 150 bp reads on Illumina HiSeq 2000/2500, MiSeq or NextSeq. MIGEC was used to demultiplex reads and group reads by UMI, and MiTCR was used to assemble and quantify clonotypes. To remove erroneous sequences, TCR cDNA sequences were retained only when supported by two or more reads. Downstream repertoire analysis used the tcR package, and clonotypes were matched across fractions by CDR3 nucleotide sequence plus V segment. VDJmatch was used to annotate antigen specificity against VDJdb, with one amino acid substitution in CDR3 permitted.

The clonotype was recovered from a man aged 50-59 years who received an inactivated influenza vaccine. Donor details come from another sample of the same person, matched by shared clones. The sample was CD4+ T cells sorted from PBMCs, taken roughly 12 days after vaccination. Recombination joined TRBV6-2 or TRBV6-3 with TRBJ2-7; the D gene is possibly TRBD2, with 5 bases matching. The sequenced DNA is TGTGCCAGCAGAGAGAGGGCCGGGGACGAGCAGTACTTC. The resulting protein is CASRERAGDEQYF.